A selection of T cell receptor beta chains follows, all from one sample in a study of cytomegalovirus exposure and HLA in healthy donors. TCRdb keeps only in-frame clones here, not all; method: immunoSEQ multiplex PCR. This sample has 120,000 or so clones; around 87% occur once, and the top ten carry roughly 1.4%. Sequenced sample: PBMCs. The receptors come from a woman under 40 in good health and CMV-seropositive. Each CDR3 is given with its conserved first and last residue. D genes are given only for firm matches. Part of the rows lack a size; the others show once, few, many or a class for expanded clones.

.,TRBV2,TRBJ2-5,.,TGTGCCAGCAGTGCCTATAACCAAGAGACCCAGTACTTC,CASSAYNQETQYF
TRBD1,TRBV5-1,TRBJ1-1,.,TGCGCCAGCAGCTTGGCCGTTGCAGGGGGTGCTTTCTTT,CASSLAVAGGAFF
.,TRBV6-5,TRBJ1-1,.,TGTGCCAGCACTCACAGAGGGATGAACACTGAAGCTTTCTTT,CASTHRGMNTEAFF
TRBD1,TRBV25-1,TRBJ2-5,.,TGTGCCAGCAGAACAGGGGGCCGGGAGACCCAGTACTTC,CASRTGGRETQYF
.,TRBV30,TRBJ1-6,few,TGTGCCTGGAGCCGGAATTCACCCCTCCACTTT,CAWSRNSPLHF
TRBD1,TRBV28,TRBJ1-5,once,TGTGCCAGCAGTGCAAGGGGGCGGAATCAGCCCCAGCATTTT,CASSARGRNQPQHF
.,TRBV7-3,TRBJ2-3,.,TGTGCCAGCAGCTCCTTACCGGGAAGTGGGCTGAGCACAGATACGCAGTATTTT,CASSSLPGSGLSTDTQYF
TRBD1,TRBV27,TRBJ1-1,.,TGTGCCAGCAGTCCCATTGGACAGGGGGAAACTGAAGCTTTCTTT,CASSPIGQGETEAFF
TRBD1,TRBV19,TRBJ2-3,.,TGTGCCAGTCAGGACAGGCCTAGCACAGATACGCAGTATTTT,CASQDRPSTDTQYF
.,TRBV29-1,TRBJ2-1,.,TGCAGCGTCGGACACAACAATGAGCAGTTCTTC,CSVGHNNEQFF
TRBD1,TRBV10-3,TRBJ1-6,.,TGTGCCATCAGTGGTACAGGGGATGGAAAGTCACCCCTCCACTTT,CAISGTGDGKSPLHF
TRBD2,TRBV2,TRBJ2-1,.,TGTGCCAGCAGTGAAAGCAGCGGGACTATCAATGAGCAGTTCTTC,CASSESSGTINEQFF
.,TRBV5-5,TRBJ2-1,.,TGTGCCAGCAGCTTGGGGTCCTGGAGCTCCTACAATGAGCAGTTCTTC,CASSLGSWSSYNEQFF
.,TRBV11-3,TRBJ2-1,.,TGTGCCAGCAGCTTAAGGGGGGGCGCCTGGAATGAGCAGTTCTTC,CASSLRGGAWNEQFF
TRBD1,TRBV15,TRBJ1-5,.,TGTGCCACCAGCAGATACGACAGGGTCAATCAGCCCCAGCATTTT,CATSRYDRVNQPQHF
.,TRBV25-1,TRBJ2-7,.,TGTGCCAGCAGTGGAGAGGGTTACGAGCAGTACTTC,CASSGEGYEQYF
TRBD2,TRBV14,TRBJ2-1,.,TGTGCCAGCAGCCAAATTAGCGGGGGCCGGAACAATGAGCAGTTCTTC,CASSQISGGRNNEQFF